Given below is one TCR beta chain in context. The antigen remains undetermined. The data originate from a study of cytomegalovirus exposure and HLA in healthy donors. Study-level results: HLA alleles showed associations with about 17,000 TCR beta sequences in a later analysis, at a 0.05 false discovery rate. A missense DCLRE1C variant was associated with V- and J-gene trimming of TCR beta chains in a later analysis, and an independent cohort replicated the association. DRB1 had the most TCR associations and HLA-C the fewest, a later analysis found, with rates varying by HLA locus.

The PCR had 60 Vbeta and 13 Jbeta primers. Clones were sequenced by immunoSEQ multiplex PCR, and TCRdb holds only the in-frame ones, with some missing. The data show more than 85,000 clones, approximately 82% seen once. Germline V gives CDR1 SNHLY, CDR2 FYNNEI. The CDR3 totals 12 residues. J lost 5 bases, V lost 7 bases, and 2 bases had no gene match. This sequence joins TRBV2 and TRBJ2-7, with 10 bases that match TRBD2. Sequencing was carried out using PBMCs. The clonotype was recovered from a man aged 25-40 years in good health and CMV-seropositive. CDR3 coding DNA: TGTGCCAGCACCGGGACTAGCGACGAGCAGTACTTC. Translation gives CASTGTSDEQYF.